The 23 T cell receptor beta chains below were found in one sample sequenced in a study of Ad26.COV2.S vaccination and SARS-CoV-2 variants. Treatment reported: some 19 received Ad26.COV2.S at low or high dose, single or two shots; several received placebo; per-sample allocation not given. On day 63 after the first injection, vaccine and placebo recipients gave samples. Produced via immunoSEQ multiplex PCR; TCRdb's table is partial and in-frame only. The table has roughly 700,000 clones, 80% to 90% seen once. Sequencing was performed on peripheral blood, taken in a trial of Ad26.COV2.S vaccine versus placebo. All receptors come from a person between 18 and 59 years old who received the Ad26.COV2.S COVID-19 vaccine or a placebo.

Only one count was recorded for this clone. The sample holds other DNA sequences that translate to the same CDR3. V gene TRBV5-6 combines with J gene TRBJ2-7; D remains unclear. From germline, CDR1 is SGHDT and CDR2 YYEEEE. Trimming took off 0 bases at V and 4 bases at J, with 5 bases between the two ends. This CDR3 contains 12 residues. The CDR3 loop reads CASSLDRYEQYF. DNA for the CDR3: TGTGCCAGCAGCTTGGATCGGTACGAGCAGTACTTC. Full variable domain (missing parts from reference TRBV5-6 and TRBJ2-7): DAGVTQSPTHLIKTRGQQVTLRCSPKSGHDTVSWYQQALGQGPQFIFQYYEEEERQRGNFPDRFSGHQFPNYSSELNVNALLLGDSALYLCASSLDRYEQYFGPGTRLTVT.

This rearrangement joins TRBV10-1 to TRBJ2-5, with D unclear. The CDR3 runs 13 residues. The ends were cut back, 4 bases at V and 2 bases at J, with 8 bases in the middle. The germline V gene has CDR1 WNHNN and CDR2 SYGVQD (reference sequence). DNA of the CDR3: TGCGCCAGCAGTGCGGCCAGACAAGAGACCCAGTACTTC. This encodes CASSAARQETQYF.

V usage is TRBV12-3 or TRBV12-4 and J usage is TRBJ1-5; D is ambiguous. Trimming left V 3 bases short and J 5 bases short, with 5 bases between. The CDR3 spans 12 residues. CDR3 in amino acids: CASSFGHQPQHF. The DNA of the CDR3 is TGTGCCAGCAGTTTCGGGCATCAGCCCCAGCATTTT.

This clone was seen a handful of times. The CDR3 loop is CATSRGEAYEQYF. The CDR3 DNA reads TGTGCCACCAGCAGAGGGGAGGCCTACGAGCAGTACTTC. The chain employs TRBV15 and TRBJ2-7, with a tentative D call TRBD2 (6 bases). Per germline, CDR1 LNHNV and CDR2 YYDKDF (reference sequence). This CDR3 is built from 13 residues. The ends were cut back, 1 base at V and 2 bases at J, with 6 bases in the middle.

This chain uses TRBV19 with TRBJ1-3; 8 bases are shared with TRBD1. V shed 5 bases, J shed 5 bases, and the junction held 8 bases outside the gene matches. CDR1 LNHDA and CDR2 SQIVND come from the germline V gene (reference sequence). CDR3 size: 15 residues. CDR3 sequence (DNA): TGTGCCAGTAGTCCTCCAGGGGGCTACCGAAACACCATATATTTT. This gives the protein CASSPPGGYRNTIYF.

This chain uses TRBV5-6 with TRBJ2-5, with a weak D call TRBD1 (5 bases). This CDR3 region has 15 residues. Germline V gives CDR1 SGHDT, CDR2 YYEEEE. Trimming left V 4 bases short and J 2 bases short, with 15 bases between. In nucleotides, the CDR3 is TGTGCCAGCAGCGGACAAGGTGGAACTCAAGAGACCCAGTACTTC. This translates into CASSGQGGTQETQYF. The full variable domain, its missing parts supplied by reference TRBV5-6 and TRBJ2-5, is DAGVTQSPTHLIKTRGQQVTLRCSPKSGHDTVSWYQQALGQGPQFIFQYYEEEERQRGNFPDRFSGHQFPNYSSELNVNALLLGDSALYLCASSGQGGTQETQYFGPGTRLLVL.

The rearrangement uses TRBV10-3 and TRBJ2-3; weak D call: TRBD1 (5 bases). Germline V gene sequence: CDR1 ENHRY, CDR2 SYGVKD. The CDR3 has 15 amino acids. The V gene lost 6 bases and the J gene lost 0 bases, with 13 bases spanning the gap. In DNA, the CDR3 is TGTGCCATCAGCCCCGACAGCTCTAGCACAGATACGCAGTATTTT. Encoded protein: CAISPDSSSTDTQYF.

The chain carries TRBV10-1 and TRBJ2-2; no clear D gene. The CDR3 is made up of 12 amino acids. V was cut by 1 base and J by 7 bases, with 4 bases left in between. The V gene's germline CDR1 is WNHNN and CDR2 SYGVQD (reference sequence). The CDR3 sequence is CASSELGGELFF. DNA for the CDR3: TGCGCCAGCAGTGAGTTAGGCGGGGAGCTGTTTTTT.

The rearrangement joins TRBV6-6 to TRBJ1-4; unclear D gene. The length of the CDR3 is 13 residues. Looked up from germline, CDR1 is MNHNY and CDR2 is SVGAGI (reference sequence). The germline V and J ends were trimmed by 7 bases and 3 bases, with 9 bases remaining between them. The CDR3 DNA follows: TGTGCCAGCACTTGGACCGCTAATGAAAAACTGTTTTTT. This gives the protein CASTWTANEKLFF.

This chain uses TRBV6-6 with TRBJ1-1, with D possibly TRBD1 on 6 matching bases. Germline V gene lookup returns CDR1 MNHNY and CDR2 SVGAGI (reference sequence). V gave up 5 bases and J gave up 1 base, with 17 bases separating them. The CDR3 has 16 amino acids. CDR3 loop: CASSRPSRGGNTEAFF. CDR3 nucleotides: TGTGCCAGCAGTCGACCTTCCAGGGGCGGGAACACTGAAGCTTTCTTT.

This clone was counted many times. Here the CDR3 DNA reads TGCGCCAGCAGCATTGGGACAGGGCGGACTGAAGCTTTCTTT. Translating gives CASSIGTGRTEAFF. The chain couples TRBV5-1 to TRBJ1-1; 9 nucleotides line up with TRBD1. Germline V lookup: CDR1 SGHRS, CDR2 YFSETQ. The V and J ends lost 4 bases and 5 bases, in that order; junction bases with no gene match: 6. The CDR3 spans 14 residues.

CDR3 loop: CASSSQGGQETQYF. CDR3 DNA sequence: TGTGCCAGTAGCTCCCAGGGTGGACAAGAGACCCAGTACTTC. The gene calls are TRBV19 and TRBJ2-5, with a tentative D call TRBD1 (5 bases). V was cut by 6 bases and J by 2 bases, with 13 bases left in between. Germline V lookup: CDR1 LNHDA, CDR2 SQIVND (reference sequence). The CDR3 runs to 14 residues. The full variable domain, in which reference TRBV19 and TRBJ2-5 provide the parts outside the CDR3, is DGGITQSPKYLFRKEGQNVTLSCEQNLNHDAMYWYRQDPGQGLRLIYYSQIVNDFQKGDIAEGYSVSREKKESFPLTVTSAQKNPTAFYLCASSSQGGQETQYFGPGTRLLVL.

The chain is built from TRBV10-3 and TRBJ1-6; the match to TRBD1 covers 10 bases. Germline trimming cut 0 bases from V and 10 bases from J; bases unmatched to any gene: 3. The CDR3 loop spans 15 amino acids. CDR1 and CDR2 from the germline V gene are ENHRY and SYGVKD. CDR3 loop: CAISESGQGRSPLHF. CDR3 sequence (DNA): TGTGCCATCAGTGAGTCGGGACAGGGGAGATCACCCCTCCACTTT.

This clone is a singleton in its sample. The V call is TRBV24-1, the J call TRBJ1-2; 9 bases are a match to TRBD1. The CDR3 spans 13 residues. Unmatched junction bases numbered 7, after V lost 7 bases and J lost 8 bases. Germline V gives CDR1 KGHDR, CDR2 SFDVKD. CDR3 loop: CATSEYRGRGYTF. The CDR3 DNA is TGTGCCACCAGCGAATACAGGGGGCGAGGCTACACCTTC.

V usage is TRBV15 and J usage is TRBJ1-1; no definite D call. The germline V and J ends were trimmed by 4 bases and 1 base, with 4 bases remaining between them. This CDR3 spans 12 amino acids. Germline V lookup: CDR1 LNHNV, CDR2 YYDKDF (reference sequence). The chain's CDR3 is CATSTPNTEAFF. CDR3 in DNA: TGTGCCACCAGCACCCCGAACACTGAAGCTTTCTTT.

The CDR3 nucleotides read TGTGCCAGCAGCCAAGATCTGAGCGAAAACACTGAAGCTTTCTTT. Encoded protein: CASSQDLSENTEAFF. The chain employs TRBV3-1 (or the pseudogene TRBV3-2) and TRBJ1-1; no definite D call. Trimming shortened V by 0 bases and J by 2 bases, and 10 bases separated the two germline ends. The germline V gene has CDR1 LGHDT and CDR2 YNNKEL (reference sequence). The CDR3 has 15 residues.

V usage is TRBV6-5 and J usage is TRBJ1-4; the match to TRBD1 covers 8 bases. The CDR3 sequence is 15 residues long. The J segment lost 0 bases and the V segment lost 6 bases, leaving 3 bases of the junction unmatched. CDR1 and CDR2 (germline): MNHEY, SVGAGI. The CDR3 DNA follows: TGTGCCAGCAGCTCGACAGGGGCAACTAATGAAAAACTGTTTTTT. Its protein product is CASSSTGATNEKLFF.

This chain joins TRBV5-1 and TRBJ2-5, with a possible D match to TRBD1 (6 bases). V lost 2 bases and J lost 2, with 13 bases in between. This CDR3 has 15 residues. In germline, CDR1 is SGHRS, CDR2 YFSETQ. CDR3 sequence reads: CASSLTGQTQETQYF. CDR3 sequence (DNA): TGCGCCAGCAGCTTAACCGGACAGACTCAAGAGACCCAGTACTTC.

J is TRBJ1-6 and V is TRBV30, with D perhaps TRBD1 (5 bases). Germline values: CDR1 GTSNPN, CDR2 SVGIG (reference sequence). Trimming stripped 1 base from V and 6 bases from J, with 19 bases between. The CDR3 spans 17 residues. CDR3 loop: CAWSAARQPLLNSPLHF. The CDR3 DNA reads as TGTGCCTGGAGTGCCGCCCGACAGCCCCTTCTTAATTCACCCCTCCACTTT.

The V and J genes are TRBV7-9 and TRBJ1-4; TRBD1 matches 8 bases. CDR3 length: 17 amino acids. Germline lookup yields CDR1 SEHNR and CDR2 FQNEAQ (reference sequence). The V and J ends lost 5 bases and 0 bases, in that order; junction bases with no gene match: 8. The CDR3 is CASSPRQGTTTNEKLFF. Here the CDR3 DNA reads TGTGCCAGCAGCCCCAGACAGGGGACTACAACTAATGAAAAACTGTTTTTT. Full variable domain (missing parts from reference TRBV7-9 and TRBJ1-4): DTGVSQNPRHKITKRGQNVTFRCDPISEHNRLYWYRQTLGQGPEFLTYFQNEAQLEKSRLLSDRFSAERPKGSFSTLEIQRTEQGDSAMYLCASSPRQGTTTNEKLFFGSGTQLSVL.

The chain has TRBV25-1 and TRBJ1-6, with 9 bases aligning to TRBD1. Germline CDR1 reads MGHDK; CDR2 reads SYGVNS. V dropped 8 bases and J dropped 7; count of bases not matched to a gene: 12. There are 16 residues in the CDR3. Written as DNA, the CDR3 is TGTGCCAGCCAGAGGGGGACAGGGATGGAGAATTCACCCCTCCACTTT. Encoded protein: CASQRGTGMENSPLHF.

The chain carries TRBV12-3 or TRBV12-4 and TRBJ1-2, with unresolved D. Trimming shortened V by 6 bases and J by 5 bases, and 10 bases separated the two germline ends. CDR3 length equals 12 residues. The CDR3 spells CASSSDLYGYTF. The CDR3 DNA follows: TGTGCCAGCAGCTCCGACCTTTATGGCTACACCTTC.

The chain employs TRBV30 and TRBJ1-6; no clear D. Germline values: CDR1 GTSNPN, CDR2 SVGIG (reference sequence). This CDR3 is built from 14 residues. V was clipped by 4 bases and J by 10 bases, with 17 bases between them. CDR3 sequence: CAWTPDELVSPLHF. In DNA, the CDR3 is TGTGCCTGGACCCCAGACGAGTTGGTATCACCCCTCCACTTT.